The clone carrying this T cell receptor (beta chain) was observed a single time. Germline V gene sequence: CDR1 DFQATT, CDR2 SNEGSKA (reference sequence). V lost 6 bases and J 5 bases, leaving 19 bases between the germline ends. The CDR3 runs 14 residues. Researchers prepared the TCRbeta library using unique molecular identifiers, the study reports. TCRdb reanalysed the PCR reads using MiXCR and keeps one entry per CDR3 protein. The top ten hold over 3% of the sample, which has nearly 550,000 distinct CDR3 sequences, around 20% seen once. The sample is drawn from a study of T-cell reconstitution after alpha-beta-depleted transplantation in children.

The material was PBMCs from the stem cell graft donor, obtained from the stem cell graft. The chain carries TRBV20-1 and TRBJ2-5; D is ambiguous. The clonotype was recovered from a human donor who donated a stem cell graft to a child with acute lymphoblastic leukemia. The CDR3 loop is CSAERVRYRETQYF. Written as DNA, the CDR3 is TGCAGTGCCGAACGGGTCCGCTACCGGGAGACCCAGTACTTC.